This T cell receptor beta chain was documented in a study of T cells in women clearing cervical HPV infection (dated by TCRdb to the late 2010s). As for the study more broadly: Cases were roughly 23 women with histologically confirmed HPV16-related CIN3 or worse, including a couple of invasive cancers. A median age of nearly 35 years was observed in cases versus under 40 in controls, and no significant differences in baseline characteristics were found. Cases and controls were matched on age within five years and on year of sample collection. The exploratory proof-of-principle case-control study was nested within the Guanacaste HPV Natural History Study in Costa Rica and compared TCR repertoires across cervical HPV16 outcomes. HLA typing was available for only a few women, so HLA type could not be excluded as a confounder. In the parent cohort, about 10,000 women aged 18 or older were enrolled in Guanacaste, Costa Rica, during about 1992 to 1994 and then followed for less than nine years. The controls were about 26 women whose single incident HPV16 infection cleared within 12 months with no development of precancer or cancer. Among cases, blood sampling occurred a median of around 160 days after lesion detection, with an interquartile range of roughly 85 to 200 days. Five blinded duplicates per group were added as quality controls, so that approximately 60 samples were obtained: around 50 participants and about 10 replicates. Blood from cases was collected at the visit at which the lesion was first identified, whereas blood from controls was collected once infection was no longer detected.

Every participant had a single incident cervical HPV16 infection, and prevalent HPV16 infections were excluded. Cervical HPV DNA was detected by MY09/MY11 PCR and genotyped by dot-blot hybridization. About 14 mL of heparinized blood were centrifuged, and the buffy coat was split into aliquots, frozen at -30 degrees C, and then kept at -80 degrees C. Genomic DNA was extracted from buffy coat specimens using QIAGEN kits. Looking up the germline V gene (reference sequence) yields CDR1 LNHDA and CDR2 SQIVND. Including the terminal cysteine and phenylalanine, the CDR3 comprises 13 residues. The CDR3 was read in part: 30 bases, with the frame set at base 1. V ends up 7 bases short and J 5 bases short, with an unmatched junction base count of 6. The study at large found these results: Significantly higher TCR repertoire richness was observed in CIN3+ cases than in controls across sequencing depths, whereas no difference in evenness was found. Because T-cell numbers per sample were unknown, differences in richness could reflect varying T-cell content rather than repertoire biology. Lower TRBV6-7 relative abundance was observed in cases than in controls (around 0.1% versus 0.15%; Bonferroni P = 0.0008). Random forest classifiers that combined richness and V gene abundances separated cases from controls with an estimated AUC of around 0.84. The cross-sectional design could not show whether associations preceded infection or resulted from it; effector/memory subsets and HPV-specific T cells were not isolated.

Regarding this clone: Its antigen specificity is not known. The read is 3 residues too short to cover the CDR3 end, so that end is filled in from the germline J gene.

TCR beta CDR3 regions were amplified by multiplex PCR from an average of about 1,300 ng genomic DNA per sample using the immunoSEQ assay. Primer bias was corrected in the assay by using a complete synthetic TCR repertoire to establish an amplification baseline. The amplicons were sequenced on the Illumina platform. The study's processing was this. Error correction of the sequences involved clustering with frequency ratios plus a modified nearest-neighbor algorithm, after which the sequences were analyzed in the immunoSEQ Analyzer using IMGT gene definitions. TCR richness and evenness were averaged over 20 rarefaction repeats at each rarefaction depth, excluding samples with fewer sequences than the depth. Wilcoxon rank sum tests with FDR correction were used to compare relative abundances of V, D and J genes between the groups. In the blinded duplicates, the intraclass correlation was around 96% for TCR richness and averaged about 73% across more than 65 gene segments. Not all clones reach the TCRdb copy of this immuneACCESS table, which keeps in-frame sequences only. Checked studies attribute under half of the gap to unresolved V genes and leave the rest unexplained. From that table come the V and J calls and clone size; the DNA was used to work out D and trimming. The table held for this sample gives 20,000 to 25,000 clones. Clones ranked in the top ten supply over 5% of the sample.

Sequenced material: blood buffy coat. This clonotype originated in a woman between 18 and 70 years old with a cervical HPV16 infection that either progressed to CIN3+ or cleared (not recorded which). The sequence is built from TRBV19 and TRBJ1-2; 8 junctional bases match TRBD1. CDR3 DNA, as far as it was read: TGTGCCAGTACCCCGACAGGGGCTTATGGC. It codes for CASTPTGAYG. The whole CDR3 protein is CASTPTGAYGYTF.